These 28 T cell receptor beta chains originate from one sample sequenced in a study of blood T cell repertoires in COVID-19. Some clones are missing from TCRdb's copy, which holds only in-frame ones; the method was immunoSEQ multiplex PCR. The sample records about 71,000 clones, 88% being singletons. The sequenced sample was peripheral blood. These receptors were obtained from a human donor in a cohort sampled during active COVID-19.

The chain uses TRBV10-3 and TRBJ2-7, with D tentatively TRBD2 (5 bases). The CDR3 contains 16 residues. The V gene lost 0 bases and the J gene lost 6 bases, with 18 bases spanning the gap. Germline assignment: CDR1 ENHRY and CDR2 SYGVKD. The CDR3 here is CAISESEGRRHGEQYF. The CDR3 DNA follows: TGTGCCATCAGTGAGTCTGAGGGCAGGCGGCACGGCGAGCAGTACTTC.

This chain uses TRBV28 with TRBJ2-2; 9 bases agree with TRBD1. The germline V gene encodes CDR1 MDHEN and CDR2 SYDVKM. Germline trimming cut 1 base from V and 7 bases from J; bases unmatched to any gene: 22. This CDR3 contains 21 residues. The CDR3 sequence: CASSLSGRGGQGRYGDGELFF. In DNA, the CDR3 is TGTGCCAGCAGTTTATCAGGTAGAGGGGGACAGGGTCGGTACGGGGACGGGGAGCTGTTTTTT.

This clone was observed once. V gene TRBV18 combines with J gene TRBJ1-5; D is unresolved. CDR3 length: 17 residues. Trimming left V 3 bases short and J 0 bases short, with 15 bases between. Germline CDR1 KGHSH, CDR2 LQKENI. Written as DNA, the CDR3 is TGTGCCAGCTCACCGATGCCCCGAGCCTATAGCAATCAGCCCCAGCATTTT. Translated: CASSPMPRAYSNQPQHF.

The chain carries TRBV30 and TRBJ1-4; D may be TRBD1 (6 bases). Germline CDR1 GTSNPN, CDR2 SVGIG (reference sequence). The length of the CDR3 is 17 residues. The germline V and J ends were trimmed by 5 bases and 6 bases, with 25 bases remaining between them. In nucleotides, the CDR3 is TGTGCCTGGGGACGGGGGGGCGCGGGTACTCAAGATGAAAAACTGTTTTTT. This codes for CAWGRGGAGTQDEKLFF.

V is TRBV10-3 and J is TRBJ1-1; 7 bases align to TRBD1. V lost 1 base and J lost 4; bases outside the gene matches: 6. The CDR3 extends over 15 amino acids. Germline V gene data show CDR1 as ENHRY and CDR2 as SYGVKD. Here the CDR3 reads CAISEWTGPGTEAFF. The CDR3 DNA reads TGTGCCATCAGTGAGTGGACAGGTCCGGGCACTGAAGCTTTCTTT.

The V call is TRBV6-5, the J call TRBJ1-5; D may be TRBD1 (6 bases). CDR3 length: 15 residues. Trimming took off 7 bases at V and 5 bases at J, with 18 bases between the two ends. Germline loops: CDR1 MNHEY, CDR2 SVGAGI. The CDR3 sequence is CASTVGGAGHQPQHF. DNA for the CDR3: TGTGCCAGCACTGTTGGGGGCGCGGGCCATCAGCCCCAGCATTTT.

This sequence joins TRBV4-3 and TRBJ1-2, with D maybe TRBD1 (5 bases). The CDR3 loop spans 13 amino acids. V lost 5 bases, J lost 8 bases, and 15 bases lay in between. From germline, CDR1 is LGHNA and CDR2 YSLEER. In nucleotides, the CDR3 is TGCGCCAGCAGCTCATCTAGGGGAGGCGGCTACACCTTC. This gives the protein CASSSSRGGGYTF.

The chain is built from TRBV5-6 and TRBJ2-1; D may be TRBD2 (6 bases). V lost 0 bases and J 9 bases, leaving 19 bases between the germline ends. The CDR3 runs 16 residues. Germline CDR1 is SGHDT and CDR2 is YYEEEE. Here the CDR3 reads CASSLGTGGFVREQFF. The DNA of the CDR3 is TGTGCCAGCAGCTTGGGCACCGGGGGTTTTGTGCGTGAGCAGTTCTTC. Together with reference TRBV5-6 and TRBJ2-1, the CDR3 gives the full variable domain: DAGVTQSPTHLIKTRGQQVTLRCSPKSGHDTVSWYQQALGQGPQFIFQYYEEEERQRGNFPDRFSGHQFPNYSSELNVNALLLGDSALYLCASSLGTGGFVREQFFGPGTRLTVL.

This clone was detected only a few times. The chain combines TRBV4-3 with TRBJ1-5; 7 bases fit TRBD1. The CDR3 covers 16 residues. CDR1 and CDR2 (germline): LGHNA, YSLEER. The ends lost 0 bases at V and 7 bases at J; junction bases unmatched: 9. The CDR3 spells CASSQDGQGGRQPQHF. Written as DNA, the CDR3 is TGCGCCAGCAGCCAAGATGGCCAGGGGGGCCGGCAGCCCCAGCATTTT.

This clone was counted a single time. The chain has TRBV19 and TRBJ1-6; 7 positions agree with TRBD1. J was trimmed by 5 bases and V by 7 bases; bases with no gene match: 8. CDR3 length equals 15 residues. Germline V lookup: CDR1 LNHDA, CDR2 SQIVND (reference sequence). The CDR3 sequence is CASKETGPNNSPLHF. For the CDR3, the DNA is TGTGCCAGTAAAGAGACAGGGCCGAATAATTCACCCCTCCACTTT.

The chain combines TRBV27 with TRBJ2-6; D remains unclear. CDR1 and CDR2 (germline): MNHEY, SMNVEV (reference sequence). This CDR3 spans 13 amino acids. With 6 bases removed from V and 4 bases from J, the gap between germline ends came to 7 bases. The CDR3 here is CASRFRGANVLTF. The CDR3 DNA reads TGTGCCAGCAGATTTAGAGGGGCCAACGTCCTGACTTTC.

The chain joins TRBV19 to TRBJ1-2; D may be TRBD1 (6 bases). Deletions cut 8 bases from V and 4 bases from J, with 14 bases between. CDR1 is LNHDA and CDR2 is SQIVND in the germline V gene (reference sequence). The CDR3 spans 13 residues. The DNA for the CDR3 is TGTGCCAGTGTGAATTTGGACAGCTATGGCTACACCTTC. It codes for CASVNLDSYGYTF.

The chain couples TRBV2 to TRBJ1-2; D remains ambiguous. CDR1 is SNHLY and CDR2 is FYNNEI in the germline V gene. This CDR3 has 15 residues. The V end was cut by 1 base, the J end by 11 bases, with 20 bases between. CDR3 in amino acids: CASSEGRISAETYTF. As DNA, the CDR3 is TGTGCCAGCAGTGAAGGTCGGATCTCGGCAGAGACTTACACCTTC.

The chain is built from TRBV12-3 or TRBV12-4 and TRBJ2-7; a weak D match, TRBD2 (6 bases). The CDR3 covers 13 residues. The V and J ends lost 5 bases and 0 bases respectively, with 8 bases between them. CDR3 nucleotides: TGTGCCAGCAGTGGAGGGGTCTCCTACGAGCAGTACTTC. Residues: CASSGGVSYEQYF.

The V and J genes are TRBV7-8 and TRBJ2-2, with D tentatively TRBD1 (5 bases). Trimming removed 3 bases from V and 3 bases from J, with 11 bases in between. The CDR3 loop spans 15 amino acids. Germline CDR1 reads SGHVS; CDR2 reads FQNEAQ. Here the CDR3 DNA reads TGTGCCAGCAGCTTCGCCGACAGATACACCGGGGAGCTGTTTTTT. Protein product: CASSFADRYTGELFF.

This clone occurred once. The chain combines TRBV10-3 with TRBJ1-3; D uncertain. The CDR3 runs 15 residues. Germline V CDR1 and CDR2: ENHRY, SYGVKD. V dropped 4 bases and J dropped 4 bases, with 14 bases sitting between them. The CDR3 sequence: CAISADLGGGNTIYF. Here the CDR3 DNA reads TGTGCCATCAGTGCCGACCTAGGAGGAGGAAACACCATATATTTT.

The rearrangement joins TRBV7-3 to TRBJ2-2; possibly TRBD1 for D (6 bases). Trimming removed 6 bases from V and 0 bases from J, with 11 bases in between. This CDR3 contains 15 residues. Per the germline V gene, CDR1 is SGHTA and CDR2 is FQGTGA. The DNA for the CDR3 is TGTGCCAGCAGTCGCACAGGGTCGAACACCGGGGAGCTGTTTTTT. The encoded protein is CASSRTGSNTGELFF.

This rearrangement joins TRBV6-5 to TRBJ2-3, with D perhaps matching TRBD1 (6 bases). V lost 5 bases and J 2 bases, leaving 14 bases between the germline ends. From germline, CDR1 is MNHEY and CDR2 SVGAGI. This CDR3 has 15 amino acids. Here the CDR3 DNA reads TGTGCCAGCAGTATAACAGGGATCTCCACAGATACGCAGTATTTT. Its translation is CASSITGISTDTQYF.

DNA of the CDR3: TGCGCCAGCAGCCAAGCCCCACAGGGGGCTGGGGCCAACGTCCTGACTTTC. It yields the protein CASSQAPQGAGANVLTF. This chain uses TRBV4-1 with TRBJ2-6; 8 positions match TRBD1. Germline V gives CDR1 MGHRA, CDR2 YSYEKL. The CDR3 totals 17 residues. V shed 1 base and J 2 bases; nucleotides not matched to a gene: 4.

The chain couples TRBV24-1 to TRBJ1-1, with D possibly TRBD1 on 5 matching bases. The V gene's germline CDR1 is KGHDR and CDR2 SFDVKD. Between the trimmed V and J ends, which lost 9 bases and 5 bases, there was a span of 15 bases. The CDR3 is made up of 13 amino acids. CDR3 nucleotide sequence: TGTGCCACCTCTCCCGGGCAGGGAACTGAAGCTTTCTTT. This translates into CATSPGQGTEAFF.

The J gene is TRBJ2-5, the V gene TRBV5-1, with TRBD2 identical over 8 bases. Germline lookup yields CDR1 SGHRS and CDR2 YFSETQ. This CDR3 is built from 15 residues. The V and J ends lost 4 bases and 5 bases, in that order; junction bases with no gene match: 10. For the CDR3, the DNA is TGCGCCAGCAGCCGCCGGGAGGGGGGGCGTGAGACCCAGTACTTC. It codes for CASSRREGGRETQYF.

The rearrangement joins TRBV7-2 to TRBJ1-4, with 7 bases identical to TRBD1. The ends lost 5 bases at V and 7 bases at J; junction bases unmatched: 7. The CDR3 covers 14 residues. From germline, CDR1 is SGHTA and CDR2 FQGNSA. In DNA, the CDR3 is TGTGCCAGCAGCCCCAAGACAGGGACTGAAAAACTGTTTTTT. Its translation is CASSPKTGTEKLFF.

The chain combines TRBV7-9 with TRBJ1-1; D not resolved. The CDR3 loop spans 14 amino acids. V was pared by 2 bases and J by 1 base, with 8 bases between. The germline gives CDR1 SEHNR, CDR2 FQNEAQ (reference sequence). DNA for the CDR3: TGTGCCAGCAGCTTATCCGGGTGGAACACTGAAGCTTTCTTT. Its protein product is CASSLSGWNTEAFF.

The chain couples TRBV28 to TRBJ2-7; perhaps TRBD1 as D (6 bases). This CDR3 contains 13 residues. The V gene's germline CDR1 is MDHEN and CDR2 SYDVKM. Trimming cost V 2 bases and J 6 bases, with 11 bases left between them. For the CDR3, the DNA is TGTGCCAGCAGTTTAGCCCGGACAGCCGAGCAGTACTTC. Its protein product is CASSLARTAEQYF. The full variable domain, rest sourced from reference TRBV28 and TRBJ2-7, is DVKVTQSSRYLVKRTGEKVFLECVQDMDHENMFWYRQDPGLGLRLIYFSYDVKMKEKGDIPEGYSVSREKKERFSLILESASTNQTSMYLCASSLARTAEQYFGPGTRLTVT.

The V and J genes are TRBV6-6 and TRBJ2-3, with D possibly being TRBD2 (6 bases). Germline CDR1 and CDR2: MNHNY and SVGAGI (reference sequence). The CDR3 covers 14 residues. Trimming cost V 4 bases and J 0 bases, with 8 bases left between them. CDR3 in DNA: TGTGCCAGCAGTTGGGGAGGAAGCACAGATACGCAGTATTTT. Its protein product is CASSWGGSTDTQYF.

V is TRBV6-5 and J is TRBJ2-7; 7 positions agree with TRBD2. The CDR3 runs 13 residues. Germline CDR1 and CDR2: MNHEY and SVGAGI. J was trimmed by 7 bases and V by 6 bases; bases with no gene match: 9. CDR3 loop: CASSRERREEQYF. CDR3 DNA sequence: TGTGCCAGCAGCCGGGAAAGGCGGGAGGAGCAGTACTTC.

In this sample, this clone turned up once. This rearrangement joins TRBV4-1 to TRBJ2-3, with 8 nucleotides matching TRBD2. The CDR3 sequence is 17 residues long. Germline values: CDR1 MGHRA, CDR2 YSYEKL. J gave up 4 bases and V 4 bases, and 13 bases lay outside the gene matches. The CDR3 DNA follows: TGCGCCAGCAGCCCACTAAGGAGCGGGAGAGGGGCAGATACGCAGTATTTT. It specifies CASSPLRSGRGADTQYF.

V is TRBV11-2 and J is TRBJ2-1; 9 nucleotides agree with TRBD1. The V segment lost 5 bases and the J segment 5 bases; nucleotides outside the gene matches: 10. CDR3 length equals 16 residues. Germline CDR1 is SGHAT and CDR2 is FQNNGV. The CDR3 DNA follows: TGTGCCAGCAGCCAATATACAGGGACAGGGAACAATGAGCAGTTCTTC. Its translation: CASSQYTGTGNNEQFF.